This T cell receptor beta chain emerged from a study of cytomegalovirus exposure and HLA in healthy donors. To note about this clone: What it binds is unknown.

PCR primers comprised 60 Vbeta and 13 Jbeta primers. TCRdb's copy holds only in-frame clones and misses some; the assay was immunoSEQ multiplex PCR. The profile shows nearly 300,000 clones, around 86% of them singletons. Unrecorded immune exposures were likely, despite nominal health at sampling. Study-level points and caveats: Productive status was seen about 90% or about 30% of the time for most TCR beta V segments in an earlier analysis. A later analysis linked a missense DCLRE1C variant to TCR beta V- and J-gene trimming. Rare sequences made up most TCRs, while some public TCRs were found in many donors.

This receptor was identified in a man aged 40-49 years in good health and CMV-seropositive. Sample: PBMCs.

CDR3 sequence reads: CASSQVLSMTGRAGNTEAFF. The CDR3 coding sequence is TGCGCCAGCAGCCAAGTGCTCTCCATGACAGGGCGGGCGGGGAACACTGAAGCTTTCTTT. The rearrangement uses TRBV4-1 and TRBJ1-1; 7 nucleotides agree with TRBD1. V trimming: 1 base; J trimming: 1 base; junction bases outside the gene matches: 18. This CDR3 region has 20 residues. CDR1 and CDR2 (germline): MGHRA, YSYEKL.